The present entry profiles one T cell receptor (beta chain) with its context. The antigen this receptor binds is unknown. Base qualities are not recorded, but no much larger clone differs from it by a single base. The CDR3 regions of human TCRbeta chains were subjected to immunosequencing. The study's own analysis went as follows. TCRs in the repertoires were compared against a reference library of SARS-CoV-2-specific TCRs that had been generated with the MIRA antigen-specificity platform. Breadth was defined as the fraction of unique TCRs that were SARS-CoV-2-associated, and depth was defined as the fraction of total T cells that were SARS-CoV-2-associated. Using the MIRA data, every spike-specific TCR was mapped to the spike region that the TCR reacted to and assigned to either a CD4 or a CD8 class. Log10-transformed breadth and depth values were compared by one-way ANOVA with Sidak's multiple comparisons tests. Sourced from immuneACCESS, this table was stored by TCRdb with only in-frame sequences that have V and J called. A share of the clones is absent; for the studies checked, an unresolved V gene accounts for under half, and the remainder has no known explanation. The DNA was the basis for D and trimming; V, J and clone size are from that table. In all, the sample holds approximately 180,000 clones, and 85% to 90% of those were seen once. Jointly, the top ten make up roughly 25% of the sample.

The time point label on this specimen signifies: about 28 days (+/-7) after the second vaccine dose. AZD1222 recipients whose second dose came at about 4 weeks and those whose second dose came at about 12 weeks were combined into one group, since spike-specific TCR depth and breadth did not differ between the two schedules. Vaccinee samples were obtained from the UK trials COV001 and COV002, which included a single-blind randomized controlled phase 2/3 trial of AZD1222 (ChAdOx1 nCoV-19) in healthy adults. For TCRbeta chain sequencing, PBMC samples from trial participants were taken at day 0 and at day 28 after the second dose. This record belongs to a study of T cell responses to AZD1222 COVID-19 vaccine (dated by TCRdb to about 2021). For the wider study: TCR sequencing covered fewer than 250 trial participants: about 210 given two doses of AZD1222 and about 26 given two doses of MenACWY control vaccine. Trial participants were enrolled by age into subgroups of 18-55, 56-69 and 70-plus years, and roughly 150, 30 and 60 TCR-sequenced participants, respectively, were included in these subgroups. What the research found in general, with its limitations: Most participants were white British and females outnumbered males, and the authors suggested that clonal diversity may have been underestimated. Reportedly, close to half of the unique spike-specific TCRs recognized epitopes lying outside the regions that are mutated in the B.1.351 and B.1.1.7 variants. Because no day 14 peak-response samples were available, the repertoires could be characterized only after the peak T cell response. Conclusions about previously exposed vaccinees are limited, since just 6 or 7 AZD1222 recipients were seropositive for SARS-CoV-2 at baseline. In the small 56-69-year group, the increase in depth fell short of significance, most likely because of low power. The vaccine-associated CD4 TCRs covered the entire spike protein, and the dominant responses fell in regions 160-218 and 743-854. A significant rise in spike-specific TCR breadth and depth was observed after two AZD1222 doses relative to day 0 and relative to MenACWY recipients.

From the germline V gene (reference sequence), CDR1 is LNHDA and CDR2 is SQIVND. The CDR3 measures 15 amino acids from cysteine to phenylalanine. Solely the CDR3 DNA is kept, with 45 bases framed from the first base. Unmatched junction bases come to 4, with V trimmed by 5 bases and J by 0 bases. This TCR came from an adult who received the AZD1222 COVID-19 vaccine. The sample consisted of peripheral blood, taken 28 days after the second AZD1222 dose. The V gene is TRBV19 and the J gene is TRBJ1-1; TRBD1 aligns with 9 central bases. In nucleotide form, the sequence is TGTGCCAGTAGTGCCGGGACAGGGTTGAACACTGAAGCTTTCTTT. Protein translation: CASSAGTGLNTEAFF.